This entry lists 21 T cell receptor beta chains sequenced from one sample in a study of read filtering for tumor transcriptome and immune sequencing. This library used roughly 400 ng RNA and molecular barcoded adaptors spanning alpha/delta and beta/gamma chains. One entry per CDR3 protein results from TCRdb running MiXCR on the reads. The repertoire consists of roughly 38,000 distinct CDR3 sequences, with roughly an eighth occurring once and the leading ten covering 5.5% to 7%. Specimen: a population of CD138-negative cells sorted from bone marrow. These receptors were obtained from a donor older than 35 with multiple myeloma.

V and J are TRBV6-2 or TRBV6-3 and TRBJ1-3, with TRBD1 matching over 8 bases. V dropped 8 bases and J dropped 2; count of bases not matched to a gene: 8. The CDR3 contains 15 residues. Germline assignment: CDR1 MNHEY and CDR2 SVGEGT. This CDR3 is CASRTDRGAGNTIYF. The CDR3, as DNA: TGTGCCAGCCGAACCGACAGGGGAGCTGGAAACACCATATATTTT.

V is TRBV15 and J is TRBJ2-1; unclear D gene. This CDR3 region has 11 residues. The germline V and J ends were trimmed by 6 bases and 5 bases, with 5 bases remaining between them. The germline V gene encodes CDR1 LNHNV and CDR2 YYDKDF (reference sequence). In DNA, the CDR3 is TGTGCCACCAGACAGAACAATGAGCAGTTCTTC. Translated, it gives CATRQNNEQFF. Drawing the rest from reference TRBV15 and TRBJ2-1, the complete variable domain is DAMVIQNPRYQVTQFGKPVTLSCSQTLNHNVMYWYQQKSSQAPKLLFHYYDKDFNNEADTPDNFQSRRPNTSFCFLDIRSPGLGDTAMYLCATRQNNEQFFGPGTRLTVL.

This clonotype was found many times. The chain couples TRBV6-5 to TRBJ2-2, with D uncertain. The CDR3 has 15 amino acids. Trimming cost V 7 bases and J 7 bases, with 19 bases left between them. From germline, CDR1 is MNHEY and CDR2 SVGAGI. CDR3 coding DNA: TGTGCCAGCATGTTGGGAAGGGCGGTTGGCGGGGAGCTGTTTTTT. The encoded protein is CASMLGRAVGGELFF.

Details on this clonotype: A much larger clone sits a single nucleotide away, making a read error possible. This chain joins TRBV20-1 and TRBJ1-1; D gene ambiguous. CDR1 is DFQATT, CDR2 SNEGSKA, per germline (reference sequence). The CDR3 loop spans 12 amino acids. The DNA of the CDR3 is TGCAGTGCTAGGAGCCCAGGCACTGAAGCTTCCTTT. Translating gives CSARSPGTEASF.

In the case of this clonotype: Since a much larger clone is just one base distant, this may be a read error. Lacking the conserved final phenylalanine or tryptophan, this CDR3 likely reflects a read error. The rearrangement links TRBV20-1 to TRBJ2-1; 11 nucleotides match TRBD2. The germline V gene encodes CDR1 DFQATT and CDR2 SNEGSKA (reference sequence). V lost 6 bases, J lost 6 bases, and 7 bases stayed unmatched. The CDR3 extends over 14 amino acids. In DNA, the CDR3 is TGCAGTGCCCCCGGGACTAGCGGTTTCAATGAGCAGTTCCTC. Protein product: CSAPGTSGFNEQFL.

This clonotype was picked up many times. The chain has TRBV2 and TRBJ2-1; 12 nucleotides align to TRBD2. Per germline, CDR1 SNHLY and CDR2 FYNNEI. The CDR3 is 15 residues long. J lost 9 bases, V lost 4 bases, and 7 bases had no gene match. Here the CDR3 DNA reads TGTGCCAGCAGTGTTCTAGCGGGAGGGTCGGGTGAGCAGTTCTTC. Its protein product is CASSVLAGGSGEQFF. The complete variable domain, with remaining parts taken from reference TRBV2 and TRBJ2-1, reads EPEVTQTPSHQVTQMGQEVILRCVPISNHLYFYWYRQILGQKVEFLVSFYNNEISEKSEIFDDQFSVERPDGSNFTLKIRSTKLEDSAMYFCASSVLAGGSGEQFFGPGTRLTVL.

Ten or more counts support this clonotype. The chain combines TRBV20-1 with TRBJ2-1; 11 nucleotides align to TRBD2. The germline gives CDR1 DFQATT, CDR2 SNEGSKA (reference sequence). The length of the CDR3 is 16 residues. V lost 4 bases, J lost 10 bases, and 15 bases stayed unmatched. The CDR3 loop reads CSATGVASGRPSEQFF. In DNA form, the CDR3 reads TGCAGTGCTACTGGAGTCGCTAGCGGGAGGCCAAGCGAGCAGTTCTTC.

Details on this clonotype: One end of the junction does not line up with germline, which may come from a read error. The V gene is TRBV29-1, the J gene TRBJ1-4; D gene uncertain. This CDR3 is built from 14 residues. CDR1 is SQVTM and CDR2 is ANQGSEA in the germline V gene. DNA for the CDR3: TGCAGCGTTGATGACACGTCAGGAAGTGAAAAACGGTTTTTT. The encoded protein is CSVDDTSGSEKRFF.

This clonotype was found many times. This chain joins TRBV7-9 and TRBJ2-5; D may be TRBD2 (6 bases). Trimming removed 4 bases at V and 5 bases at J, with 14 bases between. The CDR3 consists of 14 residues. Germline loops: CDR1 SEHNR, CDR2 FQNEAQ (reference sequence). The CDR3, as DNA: TGTGCCAGCAGCTGGGCGGGGCTCAAGGAGACCCAGTACTTC. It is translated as CASSWAGLKETQYF.

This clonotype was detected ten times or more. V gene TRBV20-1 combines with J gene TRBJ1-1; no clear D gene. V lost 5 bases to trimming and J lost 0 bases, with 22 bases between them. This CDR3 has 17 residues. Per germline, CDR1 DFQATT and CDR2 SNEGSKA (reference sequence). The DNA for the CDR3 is TGCAGTGCTGCCAACGACCTTCTCAATGGGTTGAACACTGAAGCTTTCTTT. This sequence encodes CSAANDLLNGLNTEAFF.

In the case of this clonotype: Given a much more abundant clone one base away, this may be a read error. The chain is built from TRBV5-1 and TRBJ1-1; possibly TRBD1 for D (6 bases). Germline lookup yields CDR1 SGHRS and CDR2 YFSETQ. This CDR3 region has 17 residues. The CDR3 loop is CASSLVRAGGLNTEASF. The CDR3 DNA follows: TGCGCCAGCAGCTTGGTCAGGGCCGGGGGCCTTAACACTGAAGCTTCCTTT. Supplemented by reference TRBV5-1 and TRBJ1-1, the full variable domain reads KAGVTQTPRYLIKTRGQQVTLSCSPISGHRSVSWYQQTPGQGLQFLFEYFSETQRNKGNFPGRFSGRQFSNSRSEMNVSTLELGDSALYLCASSLVRAGGLNTEASFGQGTRLTVV.

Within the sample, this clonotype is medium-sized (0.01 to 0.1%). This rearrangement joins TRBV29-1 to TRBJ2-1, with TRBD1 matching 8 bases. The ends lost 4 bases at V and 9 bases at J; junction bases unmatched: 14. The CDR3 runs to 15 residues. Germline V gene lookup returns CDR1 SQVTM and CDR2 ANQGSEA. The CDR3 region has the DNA TGCAGCGTTGGGGATTTGAGACAGGGGAAAGTTGAGCAGTTCTTC. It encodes CSVGDLRQGKVEQFF.

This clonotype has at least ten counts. CDR3 sequence: CSANRGFSYEQYF. Here the CDR3 DNA reads TGCAGTGCTAATAGGGGGTTCTCCTACGAGCAGTACTTC. This chain links TRBV20-1 with TRBJ2-7; D is perhaps TRBD1 (6 bases). Trimming pared 4 bases from V and 0 bases from J, leaving 10 bases between. The germline V gene has CDR1 DFQATT and CDR2 SNEGSKA (reference sequence). This CDR3 has 13 residues.

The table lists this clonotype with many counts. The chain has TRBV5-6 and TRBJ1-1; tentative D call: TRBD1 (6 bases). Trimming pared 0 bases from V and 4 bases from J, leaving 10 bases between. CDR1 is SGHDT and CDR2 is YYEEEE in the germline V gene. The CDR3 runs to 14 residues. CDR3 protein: CASSLEGVGTEAFF. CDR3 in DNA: TGTGCCAGCAGCTTGGAGGGGGTAGGCACTGAAGCTTTCTTT.

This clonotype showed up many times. The CDR3 is CASSQWGGGFGTEAFF. CDR3 coding DNA: TGTGCCAGCAGCCAATGGGGGGGAGGGTTCGGCACTGAAGCTTTCTTT. This sequence joins TRBV7-2 and TRBJ1-1; D might be TRBD1 (5 bases). The CDR3 sequence is 16 residues long. In germline, CDR1 is SGHTA, CDR2 FQGNSA. The germline V and J ends were trimmed by 5 bases and 4 bases, with 20 bases remaining between them.

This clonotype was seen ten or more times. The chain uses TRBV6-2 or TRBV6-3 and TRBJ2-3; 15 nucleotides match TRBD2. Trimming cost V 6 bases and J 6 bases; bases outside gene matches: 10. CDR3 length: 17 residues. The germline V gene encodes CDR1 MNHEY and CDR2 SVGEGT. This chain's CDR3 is CASRNLGLAGGADTQYF. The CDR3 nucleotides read TGTGCCAGCAGGAACCTGGGACTAGCGGGGGGTGCCGATACGCAGTATTTT.

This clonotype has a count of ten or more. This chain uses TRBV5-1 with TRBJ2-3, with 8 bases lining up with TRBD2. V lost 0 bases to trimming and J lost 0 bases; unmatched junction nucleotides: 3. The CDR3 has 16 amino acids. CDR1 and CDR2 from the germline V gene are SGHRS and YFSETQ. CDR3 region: CASSLDLAGSTDTQYF. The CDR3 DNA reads TGCGCCAGCAGCTTGGACTTAGCGGGGAGCACAGATACGCAGTATTTT. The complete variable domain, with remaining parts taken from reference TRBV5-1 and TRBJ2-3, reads KAGVTQTPRYLIKTRGQQVTLSCSPISGHRSVSWYQQTPGQGLQFLFEYFSETQRNKGNFPGRFSGRQFSNSRSEMNVSTLELGDSALYLCASSLDLAGSTDTQYFGPGTRLTVL.

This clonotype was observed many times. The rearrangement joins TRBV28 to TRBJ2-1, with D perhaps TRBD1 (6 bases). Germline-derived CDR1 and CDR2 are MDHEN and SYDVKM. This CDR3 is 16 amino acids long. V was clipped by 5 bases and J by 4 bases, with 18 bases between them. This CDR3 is CASSPPPDRIYNEQFF. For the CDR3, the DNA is TGTGCCAGCAGTCCACCCCCCGACAGGATATACAATGAGCAGTTCTTC.

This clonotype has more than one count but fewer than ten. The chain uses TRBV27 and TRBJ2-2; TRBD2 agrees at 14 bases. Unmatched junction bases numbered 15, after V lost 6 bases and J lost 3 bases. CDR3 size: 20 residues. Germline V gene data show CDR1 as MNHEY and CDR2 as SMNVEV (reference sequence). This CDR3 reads CASSLYMTSGRVKDTGELFF. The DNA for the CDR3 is TGTGCCAGCAGCCTTTATATGACTAGCGGGAGGGTAAAGGACACCGGGGAGCTGTTTTTT.

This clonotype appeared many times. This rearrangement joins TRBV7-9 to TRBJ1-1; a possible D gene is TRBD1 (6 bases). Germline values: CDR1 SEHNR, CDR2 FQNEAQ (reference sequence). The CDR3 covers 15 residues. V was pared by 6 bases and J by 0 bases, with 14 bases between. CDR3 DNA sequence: TGTGCCAGCAGACCGGCGACAGGCATGAACACTGAAGCTTTCTTT. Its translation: CASRPATGMNTEAFF.

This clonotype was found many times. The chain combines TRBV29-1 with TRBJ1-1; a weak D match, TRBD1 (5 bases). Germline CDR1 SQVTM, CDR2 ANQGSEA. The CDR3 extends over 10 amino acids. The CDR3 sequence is CSGGGTEAFF. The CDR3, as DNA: TGCAGTGGGGGGGGCACTGAAGCTTTCTTT.